This TCR beta chain appears in the sequencing data of a study of T cell changes during pregnancy in multiple sclerosis. Only in-frame clones appear in the TCRdb table, and some are missing; sequencing was by immunoSEQ multiplex PCR. The sample lists under 65,000 clones, 91% occurring once. Trimming removed 5 bases at V and 4 bases at J, with 15 bases between. CDR3 size: 14 residues. Germline values: CDR1 SGHRS, CDR2 YFSETQ. The sequencing used peripheral blood, collected after pregnancy. The J gene is TRBJ1-2, the V gene TRBV5-1; D possibly corresponds to TRBD1 (5 bases). The TCR originated in a female donor in good health, enrolled as a control in a pregnancy study. The CDR3 DNA reads TGCGCCAGCAGGACCGGGACTACGAGCTATGGCTACACCTTC. This gives the protein CASRTGTTSYGYTF.